This is a list of T cell receptor beta chains from one sample in a study of blood T cell repertoires in COVID-19. This table comes from immunoSEQ multiplex PCR, and its TCRdb copy is limited to in-frame clones, with some not included. The sample contains tens of thousands of clones, 83% of which appear only once. Sequencing used peripheral blood. Receptors originate from a man aged 25-40 years with COVID-19, enrolled during active disease. Each CDR3 is given with its conserved first and last residue. Each record gives: D gene, V gene, CDR3 length, clone size, J gene, CDR3 DNA, CDR3 protein. The D gene is left open where the match is weak. A clone size is listed for some rows: how often the clone was seen (once, few, many), or a class if it is expanded.

-	TRBV11-2	13	-	TRBJ1-1	TGTGCCAGCAGCTTATCGTCGCTATCTGAAGCTTTCTTT	CASSLSSLSEAFF
-	TRBV5-1	15	-	TRBJ1-1	TGCGCCAGCAGCCCTGGGGGCCCGAAGCGAACTGAAGCTTTCTTT	CASSPGGPKRTEAFF
-	TRBV18	13	-	TRBJ1-1	TGTGCCAGCTCACCGGGGGGGAACACTGAAGCTTTCTTT	CASSPGGNTEAFF
-	TRBV5-1	15	-	TRBJ2-7	TGCGCCAGCAGCTTGAAGGGGTCGGGGGTCTACGAGCAGTACTTC	CASSLKGSGVYEQYF
-	TRBV9	16	-	TRBJ1-3	TGTGCCAGCAGCGATCGTGGGGGGTCCTCTGGAAACACCATATATTTT	CASSDRGGSSGNTIYF
TRBD2	TRBV5-8	13	-	TRBJ2-7	TGTGCCAGCGAGACTAGCGGTTCCTACGAGCAGTACTTC	CASETSGSYEQYF
-	TRBV19	16	-	TRBJ2-3	TGTGCCAGTAGTACCTCCCTGGGGAGTGGAACAGATACGCAGTATTTT	CASSTSLGSGTDTQYF
-	TRBV11-3	15	-	TRBJ2-2	TGTGCCAGCAGCCCACTCAGCGACCAGGGCGGGGAGCTGTTTTTT	CASSPLSDQGGELFF
-	TRBV6-5	14	-	TRBJ1-1	TGTGCCAGCAGTTATGGACAGATGAACACTGAAGCTTTCTTT	CASSYGQMNTEAFF
TRBD2	TRBV27	16	-	TRBJ2-3	TGTGCCAGCAGTTTCGCGGGAGGGGCGCGGACAGATACGCAGTATTTT	CASSFAGGARTDTQYF
-	TRBV2	11	-	TRBJ2-1	TGTGCCACCCACAGCTACAATGAGCAGTTCTTC	CATHSYNEQFF
-	TRBV6-6	13	-	TRBJ2-7	TGTGCCAGCAGTACCTCAACCTTCGGAGAGAAGTACTTC	CASSTSTFGEKYF
-	TRBV29-1	12	-	TRBJ2-7	TGCAGCGTTGAGTCACAGGGCCACGAGCAGTACTTC	CSVESQGHEQYF
TRBD1	TRBV19	14	once	TRBJ2-4	TGTGCCAGTAGCTCAGGGGGCACCAAAAACATTCAGTACTTC	CASSSGGTKNIQYF
TRBD1	TRBV3-1/TRBV3-2	14	few	TRBJ2-7	TGTGCCAGCAGCCAAGGGACAGGATCCTACGAGCAGTACTTC	CASSQGTGSYEQYF
-	TRBV9	13	-	TRBJ2-6	TGTGCCAGCAGAGGGGCTGGGGCCAACGTCCTGACTTTC	CASRGAGANVLTF
-	TRBV11-3	16	-	TRBJ2-1	TGTGCCAGCAGCTTAGAGGGGGGGGGCCCCTACAATGAGCAGTTCTTC	CASSLEGGGPYNEQFF
-	TRBV6-5	13	-	TRBJ2-2	TGTGCCAGCGAAGGAACAGGCACCGGGGAGCTGTTTTTT	CASEGTGTGELFF
-	TRBV2	15	-	TRBJ1-1	TGTGCCAGCAGTGAAGCGCTTAGGATAGCGACTGAAGCTTTCTTT	CASSEALRIATEAFF
-	TRBV14	13	-	TRBJ1-2	TGTGCCAGCAGCAAATACGGACAGTCCCATGTGGGTTTC	CASSKYGQSHVGF